This T cell receptor (beta chain) was obtained from a study of blood T cells in healthy people across ages. Then a second PCR, running roughly 7 to 11 cycles, was carried out with a sample-barcoded 5' primer and a J-beta primer mix. TCRdb recomputed calls from the 5' RACE reads with MiXCR, one row per CDR3 protein. The sample comprises roughly 730,000 distinct CDR3 sequences, approximately 60% of which are singletons, and roughly 25% rests with the top ten. The CDR3 runs to 11 residues. Isolated per sample were at least 6.5 million PBMCs. The chain employs TRBV12-3 or TRBV12-4 and TRBJ2-1; D not certain. With the DNA end fitting TRBJ2-7 better, the J assignment may be wrong. The sample taken for sequencing was blood. This clonotype originated in a man aged 35-49 years in good health. This chain's CDR3 is CASVKDNEQYF. The CDR3 DNA reads as TGTGCCAGCGTAAAAGACAATGAGCAGTACTTC.